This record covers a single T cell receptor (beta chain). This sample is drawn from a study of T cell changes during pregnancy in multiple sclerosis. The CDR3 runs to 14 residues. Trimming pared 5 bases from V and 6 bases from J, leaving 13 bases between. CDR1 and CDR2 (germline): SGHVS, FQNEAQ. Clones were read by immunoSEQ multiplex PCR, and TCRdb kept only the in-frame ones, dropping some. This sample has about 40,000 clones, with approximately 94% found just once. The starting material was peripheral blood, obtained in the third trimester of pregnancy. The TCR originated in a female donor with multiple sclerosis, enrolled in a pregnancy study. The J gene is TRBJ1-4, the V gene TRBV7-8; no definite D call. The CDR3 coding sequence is TGTGCCAGCAGCGATCGGACTGGGGATGAAAAACTGTTTTTT. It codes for CASSDRTGDEKLFF.